This T cell receptor (beta chain) is drawn from a study of radiotherapy plus CTLA-4 blockade in lung cancer. CDR3 size: 15 residues. Trimming cost V 4 bases and J 5 bases; bases outside gene matches: 5. Germline-derived CDR1 and CDR2 are SGHNT and YENEEA. TCRdb's table, derived via immunoSEQ multiplex PCR, lists solely in-frame clones and lacks some. The table includes tens of thousands of clones, 55% to 80% detected once. The rearrangement uses TRBV11-3 and TRBJ2-1; 10 nucleotides agree with TRBD1. Sample: peripheral blood, taken from a patient treated with radiotherapy plus ipilimumab. The receptor was derived from a human donor with non-small cell lung cancer who had stable disease on radiotherapy plus ipilimumab. The CDR3 reads CASSSGTGANNEQFF. CDR3 bases: TGTGCCAGCAGCTCCGGGACAGGGGCAAACAATGAGCAGTTCTTC.